This T cell receptor (beta chain) was identified in a study of blood T cell repertoires in COVID-19. In the study overall: Whether acute or convalescent, the COVID-19 samples came from the United States, Italy and Spain. T cells, B-cell-depleted T cells, or PBMCs provided the cDNA or gDNA that served as material.

The CDR3 has 14 residues. Trimming cost V 2 bases and J 6 bases, with 10 bases left between them. CDR1 and CDR2 from the germline V gene are WNHNN and SYGVQD (reference sequence). In the authors' workflow: Cell counts per sample came from amplifying reference gene primers. Assay: immunoSEQ multiplex PCR; the TCRdb copy retains only in-frame clones and omits some. The V and J calls and clone size were taken over from that table, and D and trimming were inferred from the DNA. The sample carries about 290,000 clones, about nine tenths recorded once. Source material: peripheral blood. The sequence was collected from a woman aged 25 to 39 with active or convalescent COVID-19. The V and J genes are TRBV10-1 and TRBJ2-2, with TRBD1 as a possible D gene (5 bases). CDR3 in amino acids: CASSEMAGSGELFF. CDR3 bases: TGCGCCAGCAGTGAGATGGCAGGGTCCGGGGAGCTGTTTTTT.